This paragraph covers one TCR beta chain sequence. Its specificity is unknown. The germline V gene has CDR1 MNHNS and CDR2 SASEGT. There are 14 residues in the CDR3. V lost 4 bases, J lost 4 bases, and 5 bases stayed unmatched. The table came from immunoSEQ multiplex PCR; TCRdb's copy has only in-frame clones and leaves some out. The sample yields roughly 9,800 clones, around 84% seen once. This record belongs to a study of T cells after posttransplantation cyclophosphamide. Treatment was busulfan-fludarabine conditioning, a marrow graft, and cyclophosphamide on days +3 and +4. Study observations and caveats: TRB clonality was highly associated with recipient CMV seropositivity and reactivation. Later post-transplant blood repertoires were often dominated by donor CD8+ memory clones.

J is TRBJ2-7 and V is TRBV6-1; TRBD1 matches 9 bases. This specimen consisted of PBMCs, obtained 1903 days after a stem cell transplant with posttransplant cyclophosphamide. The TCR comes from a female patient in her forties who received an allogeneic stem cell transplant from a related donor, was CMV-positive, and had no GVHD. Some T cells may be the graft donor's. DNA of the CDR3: TGTGCCAGCAGTGCCACGGACAGGGGATACGAGCAGTACTTC. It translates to CASSATDRGYEQYF.